This paragraph reports one T cell receptor beta chain. The target antigen is unknown. V was shortened by 0 bases and J by 0 bases, with 9 bases between the two germline ends. CDR3 size: 16 residues. The germline V gene encodes CDR1 MNHEY and CDR2 SVGAGI. This record belongs to a study of siplizumab effects on memory and regulatory T cells. TCRdb's copy holds only in-frame clones and misses some; the assay was immunoSEQ multiplex PCR. The sample includes under 95,000 clones, about 93% of them seen just once. General study findings and limits: Greater diversity than memory cells seemed evident in naive T cells, which also appeared to be major alloresponse contributors. Tregs that proliferated in siplizumab cultures did not have their suppressive function confirmed.

This chain links TRBV6-5 with TRBJ1-3, with D unresolved. Sequenced input: non-Treg CD4+ T cells sorted from blood. This TCR derives from a human donor in good health. CDR3 DNA: TGTGCCAGCAGTTACTCCCCAGGAGCCTCTGGAAACACCATATATTTT. Its translation is CASSYSPGASGNTIYF.